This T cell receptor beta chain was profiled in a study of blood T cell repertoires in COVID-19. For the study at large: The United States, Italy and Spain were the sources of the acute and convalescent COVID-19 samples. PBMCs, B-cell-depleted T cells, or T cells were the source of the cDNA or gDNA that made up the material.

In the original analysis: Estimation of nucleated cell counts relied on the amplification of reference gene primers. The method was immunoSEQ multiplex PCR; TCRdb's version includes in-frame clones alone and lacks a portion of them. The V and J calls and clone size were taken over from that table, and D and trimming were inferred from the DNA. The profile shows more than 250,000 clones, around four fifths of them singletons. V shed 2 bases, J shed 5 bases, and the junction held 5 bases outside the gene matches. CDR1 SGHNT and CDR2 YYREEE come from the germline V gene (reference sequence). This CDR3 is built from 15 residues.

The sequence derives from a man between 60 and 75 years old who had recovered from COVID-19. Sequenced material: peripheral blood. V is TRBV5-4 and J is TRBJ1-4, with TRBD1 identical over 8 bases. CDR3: CASSLPGTGNEKLFF. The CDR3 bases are TGTGCCAGCAGCTTACCCGGGACAGGAAATGAAAAACTGTTTTTT.